This T cell receptor beta chain was identified in a study of chemoradiotherapy in HPV16-positive cancers. General study findings and limits: Non-HPV-specific T cells did not expand in tumors during treatment, whereas candidate HPV-specific clones and E7-related motifs did.

With regard to this clone: Antigen unknown.

The protocol was immunoSEQ multiplex PCR, while the TCRdb copy is restricted to in-frame clones and leaves out a portion. Of fewer than 25,000 clones listed, just under 75% are singletons. This material was acquired from a patient who underwent chemoradiotherapy. This TCR derives from a human donor with HPV-associated anogenital cancer.

CDR3 DNA: TGTGCCGGAAAGGCCTGGGGGGGATACACCGGGGAGCTGTTTTTT. Its translation is CAGKAWGGYTGELFF. V is TRBV7-9 and J is TRBJ2-2; 7 bases match TRBD2. Germline loops: CDR1 SEHNR, CDR2 FQNEAQ (reference sequence). The V and J ends lost 11 bases and 3 bases, in that order; junction bases with no gene match: 12. The CDR3 has 15 amino acids.